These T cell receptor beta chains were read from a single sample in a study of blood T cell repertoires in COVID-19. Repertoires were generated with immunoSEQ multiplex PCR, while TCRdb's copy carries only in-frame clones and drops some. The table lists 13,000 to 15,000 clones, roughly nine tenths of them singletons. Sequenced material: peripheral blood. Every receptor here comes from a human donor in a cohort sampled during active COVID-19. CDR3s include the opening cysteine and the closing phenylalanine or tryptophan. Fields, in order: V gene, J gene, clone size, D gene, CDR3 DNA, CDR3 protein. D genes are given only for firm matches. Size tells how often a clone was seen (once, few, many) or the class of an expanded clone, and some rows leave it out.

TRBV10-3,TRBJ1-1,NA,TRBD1,TGTGCCATCAGTGAGGAAGGACAGGGCTCGTCTGCTTTCTTT,CAISEEGQGSSAFF
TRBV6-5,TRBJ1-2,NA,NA,TGTGCCAGCAGGAGGGAGACTCGCTATGGCTACACCTTC,CASRRETRYGYTF
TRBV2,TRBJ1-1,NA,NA,TGTGCCAGCAGTGAAGCGCTTGTCGGGGGGGGTGAAGCTTTCTTT,CASSEALVGGGEAFF
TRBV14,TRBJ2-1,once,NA,TGTGCCAGCAGCCAAGATACGGGGTACTCCTACAATGAGCAGTTCTTC,CASSQDTGYSYNEQFF
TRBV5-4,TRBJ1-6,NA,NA,TGTGCCAGCAGCTTGAGCGGGAGCTATAATTCACCCCTCCACTTT,CASSLSGSYNSPLHF
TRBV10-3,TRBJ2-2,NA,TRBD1,TGTGCCATCAGCATGGGACAGGGGGACACCGGGGAGCTGTTTTTT,CAISMGQGDTGELFF
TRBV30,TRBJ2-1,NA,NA,TGTGCCTGGAGTGTAGGGGGTTATTCCTACAATGAGCAGTTCTTC,CAWSVGGYSYNEQFF
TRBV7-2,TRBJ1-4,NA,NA,TGTGCCAGCAGCCCCCCAGAAACTAATGAAAAACTGTTTTTT,CASSPPETNEKLFF
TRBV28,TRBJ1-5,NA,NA,TGTGCCAGCAGTTTATGGGTCGCGAGCAATCAGCCCCAGCATTTT,CASSLWVASNQPQHF
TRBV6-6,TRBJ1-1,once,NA,TGTGCCAGCACTCTGACCTCCAGGCCGAACACTGAAGCTTTCTTT,CASTLTSRPNTEAFF
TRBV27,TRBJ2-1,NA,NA,TGTGCCAGCAGTTTTAGCACCGGGAGAACGGCGGTAGGTGAGCAGTTCTTC,CASSFSTGRTAVGEQFF
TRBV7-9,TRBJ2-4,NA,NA,TGTGCCAGCAGCTACGGGGTCAACCTAGCCAAAAACATTCAGTACTTC,CASSYGVNLAKNIQYF
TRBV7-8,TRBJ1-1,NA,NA,TGTGCCAGCAGCAGGGTGGAGGAGGAAGGTGAAGCTTTCTTT,CASSRVEEEGEAFF
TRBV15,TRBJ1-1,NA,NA,TGTGCCACCACCCACCTCGGGACTGAAAACACTGAAGCTTTCTTT,CATTHLGTENTEAFF
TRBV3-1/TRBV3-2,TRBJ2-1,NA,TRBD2,TGTGCCAGCAGCCTAGCGGGAGGCTCCTACAATGAGCAGTTCTTC,CASSLAGGSYNEQFF
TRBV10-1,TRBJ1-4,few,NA,TGCGCCAGCAGCTCGGGAGGAAATGAAAAACTGTTTTTT,CASSSGGNEKLFF
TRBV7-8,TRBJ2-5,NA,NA,TGTGCCAGCAGCCCCTGGCTGGAGTACCAAGAGACCCAGTACTTC,CASSPWLEYQETQYF
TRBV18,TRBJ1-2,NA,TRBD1,TGTGCCAGCTCAGGACAGGGATCTTATGGCTACACCTTC,CASSGQGSYGYTF
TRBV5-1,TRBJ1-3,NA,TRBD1,TGCGCCAGCAGCATCAAGACAGGGGCAGGGGGAAACACCATATATTTT,CASSIKTGAGGNTIYF
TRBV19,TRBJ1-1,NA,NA,TGTGCCAGCAACGCACTGACAGGGAACACTGAAGCTTTCTTT,CASNALTGNTEAFF
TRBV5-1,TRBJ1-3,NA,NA,TGCGCCAGCAGCTGGGAGGCTGCCCCTGGAAACACCATATATTTT,CASSWEAAPGNTIYF
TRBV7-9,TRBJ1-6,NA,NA,TGTGCCAGCAGCCTGCAGGGATCCTCACCCCTCCACTTT,CASSLQGSSPLHF
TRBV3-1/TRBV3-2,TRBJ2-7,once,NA,TGTGCCAGCAGCCAAGCCTACCCATCCTACGAGCAGTACTTC,CASSQAYPSYEQYF
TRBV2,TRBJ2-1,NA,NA,TGTGCCAGCAGTGCGGGGGATCTTTACAATGAGCAGTTCTTC,CASSAGDLYNEQFF
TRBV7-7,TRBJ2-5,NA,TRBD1,TGTGCCAGCAGCTTAGGCGGGACAGGGGGCGCGGAAGAGACCCAGTACTTC,CASSLGGTGGAEETQYF
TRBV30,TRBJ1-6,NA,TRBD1,TGTGCCTGGAGAGGACAGGGCAATTCACCCCTCCACTTT,CAWRGQGNSPLHF
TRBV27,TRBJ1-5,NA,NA,TGTGCCAGCAGTTTATCGAGCAGGGGAAATCAGCCCCAGCATTTT,CASSLSSRGNQPQHF
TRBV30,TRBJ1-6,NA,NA,TGTGCCGTCAGGATTACATACAATTCACCCCTCCACTTT,CAVRITYNSPLHF
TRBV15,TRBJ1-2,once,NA,TGTGCCACCAGCCAGAGATCCAGTGGGAGCTATGGCTACACCTTC,CATSQRSSGSYGYTF
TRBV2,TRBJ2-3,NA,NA,TGTGCCAGCAGTCGGGGGAGCCCCACAGATACGCAGTATTTT,CASSRGSPTDTQYF
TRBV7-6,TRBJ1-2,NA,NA,TGTGCCAGCAGCCCAGGTCGGGAGAACTATGGCTACACCTTC,CASSPGRENYGYTF
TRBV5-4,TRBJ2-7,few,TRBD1,TGTGCCAGCAGCTTGGGACAGGGGGCCTACGAGCAGTACTTC,CASSLGQGAYEQYF
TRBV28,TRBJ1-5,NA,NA,TGTGCCAGCAGTCACCCCCAGGGTTACCGCAATCAGCCCCAGCATTTT,CASSHPQGYRNQPQHF
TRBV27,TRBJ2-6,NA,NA,TGTGCCAGCAGTCCTGGGACTTGGGGACCTGGGGCCAACGTCCTGACTTTC,CASSPGTWGPGANVLTF
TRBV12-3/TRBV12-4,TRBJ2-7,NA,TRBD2,TGTGCCAGCAGTTTACGGGGGGAGGGCGAGCAGTACTTC,CASSLRGEGEQYF
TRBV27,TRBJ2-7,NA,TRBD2,TGTGCCAGCAGTTTATACCCCGGGGGGAGCGAGCAGTACTTC,CASSLYPGGSEQYF
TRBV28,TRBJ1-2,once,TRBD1,TGTGCCAGCAGCACAACCCCCGGGACAGGGTACGGCTACACCTTC,CASSTTPGTGYGYTF
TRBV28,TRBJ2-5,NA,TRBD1,TGTGCCAGCAGTCAACGACAGGGTTGGGAGACCCAGTACTTC,CASSQRQGWETQYF
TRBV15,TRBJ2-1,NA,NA,TGTGCCACCAGCAGAGGCGCGGATCCGGCATACAATGAGCAGTTCTTC,CATSRGADPAYNEQFF
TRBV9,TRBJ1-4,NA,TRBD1,TGTGCCAGCAGCCCTTCGGGACAGGGGTTTGAAAAACTGTTTTTT,CASSPSGQGFEKLFF
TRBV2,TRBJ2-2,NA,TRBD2,TGTGCCAGCAGTCGACTGGCGGGAGGGGGGGAGCTGTTTTTT,CASSRLAGGGELFF
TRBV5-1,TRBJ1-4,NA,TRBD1,TGCGCCAGCAGCTCCCGACAGGGAGATGAAAAACTGTTTTTT,CASSSRQGDEKLFF